This T cell receptor (beta chain) is drawn from a study of Graves' ophthalmopathy and Graves' hyperthyroidism. The CDR3 has 13 amino acids. Trimming left V 11 bases short and J 4 bases short, with 17 bases between. Germline lookup yields CDR1 ENHRY and CDR2 SYGVKD. This clonotype occurred many times. Researchers took RNA transcripts and amplified TCR beta CDR3 regions from them. The library came from an HTBI-primed first-round RT-PCR and a second-round multiplex PCR. TCRdb reprocessed the multiplex PCR reads with MiXCR, giving one entry per CDR3 protein. The table includes 600,000 to 650,000 distinct CDR3 sequences, 22% detected once.

Material for sequencing was peripheral blood. This receptor was taken from a woman aged 18-29 years with stable Graves' hyperthyroidism. Some clones in this sample may be carry-over from other donors' samples. The chain employs TRBV10-3 and TRBJ2-5, with D perhaps TRBD2 (6 bases). Here the CDR3 reads CAAQGGGRETQYF. For the CDR3, the DNA is TGTGCCGCCCAGGGAGGAGGGCGAGAGACCCAGTACTTC.